This T cell receptor (beta chain) was profiled in a study of regulatory T cells in long-lasting Graves disease (dated by TCRdb to about 2021). In terms of the full investigation: Antithyroid drugs had been taken for less than 3 months by newly diagnosed Graves' disease patients. Persistent Graves' disease patients were compared with newly diagnosed Graves' disease patients by peripheral blood TCR sequencing and RNA sequencing. The study took place in China and was registered as a clinical trial. A total of about 35 samples underwent TCR sequencing, from about 13 patients with persistent Graves' disease and 20 or so patients with newly diagnosed Graves' disease. What the study reported, not specific to this receptor: The small sample size was acknowledged by the authors as a limitation that may reduce accuracy. Sequencing and analysis were restricted to the TCR beta chain. More public clonotypes were shared among persistent patients (approximately 3,000) than among newly diagnosed patients (roughly 1,000). TRBV28, TRBJ1-2 and TRBJ2-5 were preferentially used in persistent disease, while TRBV20-1 and TRBJ2-1 were favored in newly diagnosed disease. Compared with newly diagnosed patients, patients with persistent Graves' disease had lower TCR Shannon entropy and fewer highly expanded clones, which suggests clonal expansion. Peripheral blood alone was examined, since thyroid tissue, which constituted the primary lesion, could not be accessed.

According to the study, the label for this sample's time point signals: newly diagnosed GD, antithyroid drugs for less than 3 months. For both TCR sequencing and RNA sequencing, RNA was extracted from PBMCs using TRIzol. The diagnosis of Graves' disease followed American Thyroid Association guidelines. The patients came from an endocrinology department in Xi'an, China. Each patient gave 8.5 to 9.5 milliliters of peripheral blood, collected in an EDTA anticoagulant tube. Ficoll Paque Plus density gradient separation was used to isolate PBMCs, and no further T cell sorting was performed. An Agilent 2100 Bioanalyzer and agarose gel were used to check RNA quality, and a NanoDrop 2000 was used to measure RNA concentration. The method behind the library was multiplex PCR. TCRdb records Illumina HiSeq 4000 as the sequencer. TCR beta libraries were built with iRepertoire HTBI primers and Arm-PCR amplification of CDR3 regions. Before sequencing, the PCR products underwent gel purification. Turning to the authors' computational methods: Across samples, 62 TRBV and roughly 15 TRBJ segments were identified and used for gene usage analysis of CDR3 amino acid clonotypes. COPE and FqMerger were used to merge filtered high-quality paired reads into contigs. BLAST was used to align contigs to IMGT TRBV, TRBD and TRBJ reference genes, with CDR3 defined following IMGT. Any clonotype with a frequency above 0.1% was counted as a highly expanded clone. Shannon entropy served as the measure of repertoire diversity, while the Gini coefficient captured V-J evenness. A clonotype was considered public if more than one individual shared it. Using fastp at Q25 and MiXCR, TCRdb reprocessed the public reads and kept productive beta chains. Duplicate CDR3 protein sequences are folded into a single record with the most common DNA and genes. V and J calls and clone size were set by TCRdb, not the authors. In all, the sample holds 450,000 to 700,000 distinct CDR3 sequences, and roughly 14% of those were seen once. The biggest ten clones account for more than 8.5% of the sample.

As to this clonotype: It has no known antigen specificity. Base quality data are lacking; no much larger clone is found one base away.

V ends up 5 bases short and J 5 bases short, with an unmatched junction base count of 7. From a lookup of the germline V gene (reference sequence), CDR1 and CDR2 are SEHNR and FQNEAQ. The CDR3 contains 15 residues, cysteine and phenylalanine counted. Of the read, only the CDR3 DNA is kept; its 45 bases are in frame from base 1. The same data also contributed to another study, on T cells in Graves' hyperthyroidism and ophthalmopathy. The second investigation adds: A patient counted as having stable Graves' hyperthyroidism if no progression to ophthalmopathy occurred over 18 months of follow-up. Hyperthyroidism patients were newly diagnosed, with disease duration under 2 months, and aged 18 to 65 years. Patients with uncontrolled infections, other autoimmune diseases, pregnancy or lactation were excluded. Diagnoses were based on clinical symptoms, serum thyroxine and TRAb, thyroid ultrasound and orbital computed tomography. A first-round RT-PCR of the TCR CDR3 used the HTBI primer set with the Qiagen OneStep RT-PCR kit. Most expanded thyroid clonotypes (frequency above 0.001) were also detected in blood, suggesting blood repertoires may reflect thyroid immune responses. Ophthalmopathy was separated from stable hyperthyroidism by a 13 V-J signature model, with approximately 89% sensitivity and just over 81% specificity obtained in cross-validation and 80%/75% obtained in testing. During validation, the model predicted progression to ophthalmopathy a median of approximately 6 months ahead of onset, with around 65% sensitivity and 72% to 80% specificity. TCR V-J signatures able to tell the groups apart were searched for in a discovery cohort of approximately 95 patients, of whom about 40 had Graves' ophthalmopathy and 55 to 60 had stable Graves' hyperthyroidism. Whether ophthalmopathy could be predicted prospectively was tested in an independent validation cohort made up of 18 to 20 hyperthyroidism patients plus 17 patients who later progressed to ophthalmopathy. The 95 to 100 discovery patients were divided at random into training and test sets in a 7:3 ratio. Thyroid tissue and blood T-cell repertoires from about 6 Graves' hyperthyroidism patients were also compared in the study. Once sampling was done, hyperthyroidism patients were given methimazole at a starting dose of 30 mg daily, whereas ophthalmopathy patients were given high-dose intravenous methylprednisolone. Libraries were constructed in a second round of multiplex PCR, after which size selection and purification were carried out. Paired-end sequencing of the libraries was performed with 100 bp reads on an Illumina HiSeq2000. SOAPnuke was used to process the raw data, throwing out any read that contained adapters or uncalled bases, had a mean Phred below 15, or lacked an exact constant-primer or identifier match. High-quality paired reads were merged with COPE v1.2.5, and unique nucleotide sequences were defined as clonotypes. MiTCR v1.1 was used to align clonotypes to the IMGT TRBV, TRBD and TRBJ reference segments. Analysis was restricted to V-J combinations with a frequency above 0.0001, which covered roughly 99% of repertoires. A TCS score was defined as the ratio of F50 (clonal expansion) to E x V (chaos), with BLOSUM62-based TCRdist applied between CDR3 peptides within each V-J. Welch's t-statistics and random forest reduced roughly 530 V-J features to 10 to 15, which were used in a naive Bayes classifier (R e1071). Sample size was not statistically predetermined, and investigators were not blinded to group allocation. The paper describes TCR Vbeta CDR3 sequencing of about 140 peripheral blood samples, made up of 40 to 45 ophthalmopathy patients, 70 to 75 hyperthyroidism patients and about 17 progressor patients.

This specimen was peripheral blood mononuclear cells (PBMCs), taken at new diagnosis, from a patient treated with antithyroid drugs. The source of this sequence is a man aged 30 to 45 with Graves disease. Donor details come from another sample of the same person, matched by shared clones. Recombination joined TRBV7-9 with TRBJ2-5; the junction holds 11 bases that match TRBD2. The sequenced DNA: TGTGCCAGCAGCATTAGCGGGAGGGCAAGGGAGACCCAGTACTTC. Its translation is CASSISGRARETQYF.